These T cell receptor beta chains were read from a single sample in a study of blood T cells in healthy people across ages. TCRdb redid the calling of the 5' RACE reads with MiXCR, one entry per CDR3 protein. Of roughly 1,300,000 distinct CDR3 sequences listed, around 59% were seen once; the top ten hold under 8.5%. The sequenced material came from blood. The source is a man younger than 30 in good health. The CDR3 runs from the conserved cysteine through the conserved F or W. Fields, in order: V gene, clone size, D gene, J gene, CDR3 DNA, CDR3 protein. D genes are given only for firm matches. Expanded clones are given a class, and other clones once, few, many or no size at all.

TRBV11-2,few,NA,TRBJ2-7,TGTGCCAGCAGCTTCGGTGCGAACGCCTACGAGCAGTACTTC,CASSFGANAYEQYF
TRBV29-1,NA,TRBD2,TRBJ2-7,TGCAGCGCAGAACTAGCGACCTCCTACGAGCAGTACTTC,CSAELATSYEQYF
TRBV7-2,NA,NA,TRBJ1-2,TGTGCCAGCAGCCAGGGGACCGTAGGAGGCTACACCTTC,CASSQGTVGGYTF
TRBV7-2,NA,TRBD1,TRBJ1-1,TGTGCCAGCACCTCGCAGGGGGGCGCTTTTAGAGCTTTCTTT,CASTSQGGAFRAFF
TRBV29-1,few,NA,TRBJ1-1,TGCAGCACGGTTGCCCCCATGAACACTGAAGCTTTCTTT,CSTVAPMNTEAFF
TRBV4-2,NA,NA,TRBJ1-5,TGTGCCAGCAGCCAAGGTCCAGTGCTTAGCAATCAGCCCCAGCATTTT,CASSQGPVLSNQPQHF
TRBV4-1,NA,TRBD1,TRBJ2-1,TGCGCCAGCAGCCAGGACAGGGGGACATGGAATGAGCAGTTCTTC,CASSQDRGTWNEQFF
TRBV20-1,NA,TRBD2,TRBJ2-5,TGCAGTGCATACGGGACTAGCGGGTCGGAGACCCAGTACTTC,CSAYGTSGSETQYF
TRBV2,once,NA,TRBJ2-2,TGTGCCAGCAGCAATAGCTTAAACACCGGGGAGCTGTTTTTT,CASSNSLNTGELFF
TRBV7-2,NA,NA,TRBJ2-7,TGTGCCAGCAGCCCAGAAGCGGGTCCCTACGAGCAGTACTTC,CASSPEAGPYEQYF
TRBV29-1,NA,NA,TRBJ2-7,TGCAGCGTTGAGCTTTCCGAAGCCTACGAGCAGTACTTC,CSVELSEAYEQYF
TRBV25-1,NA,NA,TRBJ1-6,TGTGCCAGCAGTGAATCAGAGGGTACCATTGTCCTGAGCTCCTATAATTCACCCCTCCACTTT,CASSESEGTIVLSSYNSPLHF
TRBV20-1,few,TRBD2,TRBJ2-7,TGCAGTGCTAGAGATCTGGGACTAGCGGGACCCTACGAGCAGTACTTC,CSARDLGLAGPYEQYF
TRBV12-3/TRBV12-4,NA,NA,TRBJ2-1,TGTGCCAGCAGCCCTTTTGGCGGCCCCTCCTACAATGAGCAGTTCTTC,CASSPFGGPSYNEQFF
TRBV21-1,few,NA,TRBJ2-6,TGTGCCAGAATAACCGGGACAGCCGTGTCGGGGGCCAACGTCCTGACTTTC,CARITGTAVSGANVLTF
TRBV7-8,NA,NA,TRBJ2-1,TGTGCCAGCTGGCCCCCGGCCGGCTCCTACAATGAGCAGTTCTTC,CASWPPAGSYNEQFF
TRBV20-1,once,NA,TRBJ2-7,TGCAGTGCCCGTTGGCGACTATACTACGAGCAGTACTTC,CSARWRLYYEQYF
TRBV7-9,NA,TRBD1,TRBJ2-5,TGTGCCAGCAGCTTAGCAAGACTTGACAGGGGGGTAGAGACCCAGTACTTC,CASSLARLDRGVETQYF
TRBV9,once,TRBD1,TRBJ1-3,TGTGCCAGCAGCGTACAGGGGGCAACTGGAAACACCATATATTTT,CASSVQGATGNTIYF
TRBV9,NA,NA,TRBJ2-7,TGTGCCAGCAGCGTAGCTAGGGCCACGGGCGAGCAGTACTTC,CASSVARATGEQYF
TRBV4-1,NA,TRBD2,TRBJ2-7,TGCGCCAGCAGCGCCCCGACTAGCGGGGACTACGAGCAGTACTTC,CASSAPTSGDYEQYF
TRBV10-3,NA,NA,TRBJ1-2,TGTGCCATCAGTGAGTCCGTCCGGGACGGCGGCTACACCTTC,CAISESVRDGGYTF
TRBV7-2,NA,NA,TRBJ1-6,TGTGCCAGCAGCTTAGGGCAGGGAGGGAATTCTAGACCCCTCCACTTT,CASSLGQGGNSRPLHF
TRBV20-1,few,NA,TRBJ1-3,TGCAGTGCTGAACGGGACACCGGCAACACCATATATTTT,CSAERDTGNTIYF
TRBV4-2,NA,NA,TRBJ2-3,TGTGCCAGCAGCCAAGGAGAGCACGACACAGATACGCAGTATTTT,CASSQGEHDTDTQYF
TRBV28,NA,NA,TRBJ2-5,TGTGCCAGCAGCTCCCCTTTTGAGACCCAGTACTTC,CASSSPFETQYF
TRBV4-1,NA,NA,TRBJ1-5,TGCGCCAGCAGCCCATCCGAGCCTAGCAATCAGCCCCAGCATTTT,CASSPSEPSNQPQHF
TRBV20-1,few,NA,TRBJ2-5,TGCAGTGTGGCCTGGGGAGAGACCCAGTACTTC,CSVAWGETQYF
TRBV20-1,NA,NA,TRBJ2-5,TGCAGTGGGTCACAAGAGACCCAGTACTTC,CSGSQETQYF
TRBV28,NA,TRBD2,TRBJ2-3,TGTGCCAGCACCCGGGGGGTAACAGATACGCAGTATTTT,CASTRGVTDTQYF
TRBV4-2,few,NA,TRBJ2-1,TGTGCCAGCAGCCACCTGGGCGGGGAGAAATACAATGAGCAGTTCTTC,CASSHLGGEKYNEQFF
TRBV12-3/TRBV12-4,NA,TRBD1,TRBJ1-1,TGTGCCAGTCAGGACCCGACAGGGGTTAACACTGAAGCTTTCTTT,CASQDPTGVNTEAFF
TRBV6-5,few,TRBD1,TRBJ2-7,TGTGCCAGCAGTACTCGGACAGGGGATTCGACCTACGAGCAGTACTTC,CASSTRTGDSTYEQYF
TRBV7-2,NA,TRBD2,TRBJ2-7,TGTGCCGGCAGCTTAGTGAAAGCGGGGGCCTCCGAGCAGTACTTC,CAGSLVKAGASEQYF